The source of this TCR beta chain is a study of T cell repertoires in cytomegalovirus infection (dated by TCRdb to the late 2010s). For the study in its entirety: Recently identified HLA-C-restricted CMV epitopes, whose presentation resists viral immunomodulation, were targeted by peptide stimulations together with well-studied HLA-B-restricted epitopes. Donor HLA type was relevant to the analysis, because carriage of CMV infection together with the matching HLA type was indicated by public TCR beta signatures.

Remarks on this clonotype: Its antigen is currently not known. The input lacks base qualities; no much larger clone sits a single base away.

This specimen's treatment or condition label, per the study, means: in vitro stimulation with specific CMV peptide epitopes to enrich CMV-specific T cells. V loses 0 bases of germline sequence and J loses 2 bases, and the interval between the two ends is 7 bases. From a lookup of the germline V gene (reference sequence), CDR1 and CDR2 are DFQATT and SNEGSKA. Its CDR3 holds 13 amino acids, cysteine through phenylalanine. Only the CDR3 DNA stays, 39 bases, in frame from base 1. The full study reports these points: The ex vivo response was dominated by HLA-C-restricted CMV-specific TCR beta clonotypes, which also provided the single most frequent clonotype in two of eight donors. Carriers of CMV infection plus the relevant HLA type were discriminated by the cumulative frequency of public TCR beta family members in the study cohort and in an independent roughly 380-donor cohort.

The data were produced on an Illumina HiSeq 1500. The public reads were quality trimmed at Q25 with fastp and then assembled into clones with MiXCR by TCRdb, keeping productive beta chains. Every CDR3 protein is listed once, alongside the most common genes and DNA of its rows. The sample profile shows hundreds of thousands of distinct CDR3 sequences; about 30% of them were found once. The top ten clonotypes cover approximately 18% of the sample. The clonotype was recovered from a human donor in good health (CMV status not recorded). Some clones in this sample may be carry-over from other donors' samples. Rearrangement joined TRBV20-1 to TRBJ2-5; the D segment cannot be called with confidence. The material was cultured PBMCs, obtained from culture after CMV antigen stimulation. The CDR3 loop reads CSARDRRQETQYF. At the DNA level, the sequence is TGCAGTGCTAGAGATCGTCGTCAAGAGACCCAGTACTTC.